One and the same sample provided the 16 T cell receptor beta chains below, sequenced in a study of cytomegalovirus exposure and HLA in healthy donors. The primer mix had 60 Vbeta and 13 Jbeta primers. The method was immunoSEQ multiplex PCR; TCRdb's version includes in-frame clones alone and lacks a portion of them. Among about 130,000 clones, around 80% were seen once, and the ten largest hold roughly 1.5%. The sample was PBMCs. The receptor source for this set is a woman younger than 30 in good health and CMV-seronegative.

V is TRBV10-1 and J is TRBJ2-3, with TRBD2 matching 8 bases. The CDR3 loop spans 13 amino acids. CDR1 and CDR2 (germline): WNHNN, SYGVQD (reference sequence). The V and J ends lost 2 bases and 10 bases, in that order; junction bases with no gene match: 5. This CDR3 is CASSEVLAGAQYF. The CDR3 nucleotides are TGCGCCAGCAGTGAGGTGCTAGCGGGTGCGCAGTATTTT.

V and J are TRBV7-9 and TRBJ2-7; the match to TRBD2 covers 8 bases. V shed 7 bases, J shed 2 bases, and the junction held 7 bases outside the gene matches. From germline, CDR1 is SEHNR and CDR2 FQNEAQ (reference sequence). This CDR3 region has 14 residues. The DNA for the CDR3 is TGTGCCAGCACCAAGCGGGAGCTCCCCTACGAGCAGTACTTC. It is translated as CASTKRELPYEQYF. Complete variable domain (other parts from reference TRBV7-9 and TRBJ2-7): DTGVSQNPRHKITKRGQNVTFRCDPISEHNRLYWYRQTLGQGPEFLTYFQNEAQLEKSRLLSDRFSAERPKGSFSTLEIQRTEQGDSAMYLCASTKRELPYEQYFGPGTRLTVT.

The chain couples TRBV29-1 to TRBJ2-7; 8 bases align to TRBD2. J was trimmed by 7 bases and V by 7 bases; bases with no gene match: 9. The germline gives CDR1 SQVTM, CDR2 ANQGSEA. CDR3 length: 12 residues. DNA of the CDR3: TGCAGCGCCTTACTAGCGGACCAGGAGCAGTACTTC. It yields the protein CSALLADQEQYF.

The chain links TRBV4-2 to TRBJ1-2; 10 bases fit TRBD1. CDR1 is LGHNA, CDR2 YNFKEQ, per germline. V gave up 0 bases and J gave up 3 bases; unmatched junction bases: 16. This CDR3 region has 20 residues. CDR3 sequence (DNA): TGTGCCAGCAGCCAAGATACGGTAGGGACAGGGGAGCAACAAGACTATGGCTACACCTTC. As protein: CASSQDTVGTGEQQDYGYTF.

This chain uses TRBV27 with TRBJ2-7; TRBD2 might be the D (5 bases). CDR3 length: 14 residues. V dropped 2 bases and J dropped 2 bases, with 10 bases sitting between them. Germline V gene data show CDR1 as MNHEY and CDR2 as SMNVEV (reference sequence). The CDR3 coding sequence is TGTGCCAGCAGTTTAGGGCTCGGGGCCTACGAGCAGTACTTC. Translated, it gives CASSLGLGAYEQYF.

The chain is built from TRBV10-3 and TRBJ1-5; possibly TRBD1 for D (5 bases). Per the germline V gene, CDR1 is ENHRY and CDR2 is SYGVKD. Deletions cut 3 bases from V and 0 bases from J, with 12 bases between. This CDR3 is built from 16 residues. CDR3: CAISDFDSLSNQPQHF. The CDR3 region has the DNA TGTGCCATCAGTGATTTCGACAGTCTTAGCAATCAGCCCCAGCATTTT.

This clone has just a few counts. The chain links TRBV18 to TRBJ1-2; maybe TRBD1 (5 bases). The V and J ends lost 3 bases and 6 bases respectively, with 14 bases between them. The germline V gene encodes CDR1 KGHSH and CDR2 LQKENI. The CDR3 sequence is 14 residues long. CDR3 DNA: TGTGCCAGCTCACCGGGGGGACGGACGCATGGCTACACCTTC. This sequence encodes CASSPGGRTHGYTF. Looking up the rest from reference TRBV18 and TRBJ1-2 gives the full variable domain: NAGVMQNPRHLVRRRGQEARLRCSPMKGHSHVYWYRQLPEEGLKFMVYLQKENIIDESGMPKERFSAEFPKEGPSILRIQQVVRGDSAAYFCASSPGGRTHGYTFGSGTRLTVV.

This sequence joins TRBV7-2 and TRBJ1-5; possibly TRBD1 for D (5 bases). This CDR3 is built from 16 residues. Germline V CDR1 and CDR2: SGHTA, FQGNSA. The V and J ends lost 1 base and 2 bases respectively, with 12 bases between them. Here the CDR3 reads CASSLGWGGGNQPQHF. CDR3 in DNA: TGTGCCAGCAGCTTAGGCTGGGGGGGAGGCAATCAGCCCCAGCATTTT.

The chain links TRBV5-1 to TRBJ2-7, with 9 bases that match TRBD1. Germline CDR1 reads SGHRS; CDR2 reads YFSETQ. J gave up 4 bases and V 6 bases, and 5 bases lay outside the gene matches. The CDR3 covers 13 residues. CDR3 DNA: TGCGCCAGCACCGGGACAGGGAATTACGAGCAGTACTTC. As protein: CASTGTGNYEQYF.

The genes are TRBV6-5 and TRBJ2-7, with a tentative D call TRBD1 (6 bases). CDR1 MNHEY and CDR2 SVGAGI come from the germline V gene. This CDR3 has 13 residues. V lost 2 bases and J lost 2, with 7 bases in between. CDR3 in DNA: TGTGCCAGCAGTTACGGGACAACCTACGAGCAGTACTTC. It encodes CASSYGTTYEQYF.

This chain uses TRBV6-5 with TRBJ1-1; tentative D call: TRBD1 (6 bases). Trimming stripped 0 bases from V and 2 bases from J, with 13 bases between. The V gene's germline CDR1 is MNHEY and CDR2 SVGAGI. There are 16 residues in the CDR3. For the CDR3, the DNA is TGTGCCAGCAGTTACTCAGGGGGGGTGGGAAACACTGAAGCTTTCTTT. Protein sequence: CASSYSGGVGNTEAFF.

The gene calls are TRBV10-2 and TRBJ2-4, with 8 bases that match TRBD1. From germline, CDR1 is WSHSY and CDR2 SAAADI. The CDR3 loop spans 21 amino acids. Losses at the gene ends were 0 bases for V and 0 bases for J; bases not matched to a gene: 16. This CDR3 is CASSESRDRTTTLLAKNIQYF. The DNA of the CDR3 is TGCGCCAGCAGTGAGTCTAGGGACAGGACCACAACCCTCCTAGCCAAAAACATTCAGTACTTC.

This clone was seen a few times. V and J are TRBV9 and TRBJ1-1, with D unresolved. Germline CDR1 reads SGDLS; CDR2 reads YYNGEE. Trimming removed 0 bases from V and 9 bases from J, with 12 bases in between. This CDR3 comprises 13 residues. In DNA form, the CDR3 reads TGTGCCAGCAGCGTAGGGGAAGGAGGTAAAGCTTTCTTT. This codes for CASSVGEGGKAFF. The full variable domain, completed using reference TRBV9 and TRBJ1-1, is DSGVTQTPKHLITATGQRVTLRCSPRSGDLSVYWYQQSLDQGLQFLIQYYNGEERAKGNILERFSAQQFPDLHSELNLSSLELGDSALYFCASSVGEGGKAFFGQGTRLTVV.

This chain uses TRBV7-2 with TRBJ2-7, with D possibly TRBD2 on 6 matching bases. This CDR3 has 15 residues. Germline assignment: CDR1 SGHTA and CDR2 FQGNSA. Trimming removed 5 bases at V and 3 bases at J, with 17 bases between. The CDR3 sequence: CASSPARDQDYEQYF. CDR3 coding DNA: TGTGCCAGCAGCCCCGCGCGGGACCAGGACTACGAGCAGTACTTC.

The chain employs TRBV10-3 and TRBJ2-6, with 8 nucleotides matching TRBD2. This CDR3 has 17 amino acids. The J segment lost 0 bases and the V segment lost 4 bases, leaving 5 bases of the junction unmatched. Germline CDR1 and CDR2: ENHRY and SYGVKD. The CDR3 nucleotides read TGTGCCATCAGTGTGGCGGGAGGCCGCTCTGGGGCCAACGTCCTGACTTTC. Its translation: CAISVAGGRSGANVLTF.

The rearrangement links TRBV7-2 to TRBJ2-7, with D maybe TRBD2 (5 bases). The germline V and J ends were trimmed by 5 bases and 2 bases, with 13 bases remaining between them. The CDR3 has 14 residues. Germline V gives CDR1 SGHTA, CDR2 FQGNSA. CDR3 bases: TGTGCCAGCAGCCCCCTCTCCGGGGCCTACGAGCAGTACTTC. Translation: CASSPLSGAYEQYF.